This T cell receptor (beta chain) was identified during a study of T cell repertoires in cytomegalovirus infection. TCRdb re-analysed the reads in MiXCR, keeping a single row per CDR3 protein. The profile shows around 300,000 distinct CDR3 sequences, roughly 23% of them singletons. This CDR3 has 16 residues. Trimming took 6 bases from V and 1 from J; bases not matched to a gene: 10. Germline values: CDR1 MNHEY, CDR2 SVGEGT. The receptor was isolated from a human donor in good health (CMV status not recorded). Some clones in this sample may be carry-over from other donors' samples. Source material: PBMCs. The rearrangement uses TRBV6-2 or TRBV6-3 and TRBJ1-2; TRBD1 agrees at 8 bases. This CDR3 reads CASSPSRQGFNYGYTF. The DNA of the CDR3 is TGTGCCAGCAGCCCATCCCGACAGGGGTTTAACTATGGCTACACCTTC.